The 15 T cell receptor beta chains below all came from one sample that was sequenced in a study of monozygotic twins with inflammatory bowel disease. Following a re-call of the 5' RACE reads, TCRdb has one entry per CDR3 protein and lacks DNA. In all, the sample yields some 170,000 distinct CDR3 sequences. The source material was blood. The receptor set was obtained from a human donor with ulcerative colitis or Crohn's disease, or a healthy co-twin of an affected twin (not recorded which).

V gene TRBV30 combines with J gene TRBJ2-3; without DNA, the TCRdb call of TRBD2 cannot be checked. Looked up from germline, CDR1 is GTSNPN and CDR2 is SVGIG (reference sequence). The CDR3 totals 13 residues. The CDR3 protein is CAWLREIGDTQYF.

This chain joins TRBV20-1 and TRBJ1-1; TCRdb outputs TRBD1, but without DNA this stays unchecked. The germline CDR1 and CDR2 sequences are DFQATT and SNEGSKA (reference sequence). The CDR3 has 15 amino acids. The CDR3 loop reads CSARPLKGEDTRAFF.

The chain employs TRBV20-1 and TRBJ2-1; TCRdb's D gene call, TRBD1, goes unchecked for lack of DNA. The CDR3 length is 16 residues. Germline V gene lookup returns CDR1 DFQATT and CDR2 SNEGSKA (reference sequence). CDR3 sequence: CSAPHLGASSYNEQFF.

V is TRBV10-3 and J is TRBJ2-2; the TCRdb call, TRBD1, lacks DNA for checking. Per germline, CDR1 ENHRY and CDR2 SYGVKD. The CDR3 is 14 residues long. The CDR3 here is CAISRGRDTGELFF.

The V gene is TRBV20-1, the J gene TRBJ1-2. The CDR3 length is 14 residues. Germline CDR1 is DFQATT and CDR2 is SNEGSKA (reference sequence). CDR3 residues: CSARGVTGNYGYTF.

This rearrangement joins TRBV3-1 to TRBJ2-1. The V gene's germline CDR1 is LGHDT and CDR2 YNNKEL (reference sequence). The CDR3 spans 13 residues. CDR3 region: CASSLLGVNEQFF.

The CDR3 here is CASSQDGSLSGETQYF. This chain uses TRBV4-3 with TRBJ2-5; lacking DNA, the TRBD2 call made by TCRdb goes unchecked. Germline CDR1 reads LGHNA; CDR2 reads YSLEER. The CDR3 sequence is 16 residues long.

The V and J genes are TRBV7-9 and TRBJ1-1; TCRdb gives TRBD1 as the D gene, but with no DNA this cannot be confirmed. The CDR3 totals 12 residues. Germline loops: CDR1 SEHNR, CDR2 FQNEAQ (reference sequence). The CDR3 spells CASSFGADEAFF.

V is TRBV20-1 and J is TRBJ2-2; the D gene TCRdb calls, TRBD1, cannot be checked with no DNA. Germline CDR1 DFQATT, CDR2 SNEGSKA (reference sequence). The CDR3 is made up of 14 amino acids. The CDR3 reads CSARELALTGELFF.

This chain links TRBV4-1 with TRBJ1-6; there is no DNA to check the TCRdb D call of TRBD1. This CDR3 spans 17 amino acids. Germline V gene sequence: CDR1 MGHRA, CDR2 YSYEKL. CDR3 region: CASSQIFPDRDYSPLHF.

The chain links TRBV7-8 to TRBJ2-1; TCRdb returns TRBD1, unconfirmable since there is no DNA. This CDR3 is built from 14 residues. The germline gives CDR1 SGHVS, CDR2 FQNEAQ. The CDR3 sequence is CASSFPGGYNEQFF. Full variable domain (rest looked up from reference TRBV7-8 and TRBJ2-1): GAGVSQSPRYKVAKRGQDVALRCDPISGHVSLFWYQQALGQGPEFLTYFQNEAQLDKSGLPSDRFFAERPEGSVSTLKIQRTQQEDSAVYLCASSFPGGYNEQFFGPGTRLTVL.

The chain combines TRBV5-1 with TRBJ1-1; TCRdb names TRBD1, which stays unverified in the absence of DNA. CDR3 size: 13 residues. Germline V gene lookup returns CDR1 SGHRS and CDR2 YFSETQ. The CDR3 reads CASSLLSGNEAFF.

V is TRBV7-2 and J is TRBJ2-7. CDR1 and CDR2 from the germline V gene are SGHTA and FQGNSA. CDR3 length: 14 amino acids. This chain's CDR3 is CASSLGPNLYEQYF.

The rearrangement uses TRBV20-1 and TRBJ2-7; the TRBD1 assignment by TCRdb is unverifiable without DNA. Germline loops: CDR1 DFQATT, CDR2 SNEGSKA (reference sequence). There are 12 residues in the CDR3. This CDR3 reads CSARQGSGEQYF.

The V call is TRBV2, the J call TRBJ2-1; no DNA is available, so the TRBD1 call from TCRdb remains unchecked. Per germline, CDR1 SNHLY and CDR2 FYNNEI. The CDR3 extends over 12 amino acids. CDR3 sequence: CASSRAMGEQFF.